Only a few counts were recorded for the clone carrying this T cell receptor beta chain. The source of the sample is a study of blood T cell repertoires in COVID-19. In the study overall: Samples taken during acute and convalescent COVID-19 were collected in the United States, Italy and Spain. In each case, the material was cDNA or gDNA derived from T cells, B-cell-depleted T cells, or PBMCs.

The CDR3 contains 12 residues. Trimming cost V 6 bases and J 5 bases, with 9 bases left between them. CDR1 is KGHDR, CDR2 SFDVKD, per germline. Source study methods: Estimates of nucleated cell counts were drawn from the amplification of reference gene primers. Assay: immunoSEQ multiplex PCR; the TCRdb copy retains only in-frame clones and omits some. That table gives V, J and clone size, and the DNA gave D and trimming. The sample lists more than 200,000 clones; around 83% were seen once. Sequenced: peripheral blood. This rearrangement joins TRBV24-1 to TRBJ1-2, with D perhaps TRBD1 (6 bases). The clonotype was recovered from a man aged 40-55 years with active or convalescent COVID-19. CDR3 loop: CATSLQGYGYTF. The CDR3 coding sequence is TGTGCCACCAGTCTACAGGGTTATGGCTACACCTTC.